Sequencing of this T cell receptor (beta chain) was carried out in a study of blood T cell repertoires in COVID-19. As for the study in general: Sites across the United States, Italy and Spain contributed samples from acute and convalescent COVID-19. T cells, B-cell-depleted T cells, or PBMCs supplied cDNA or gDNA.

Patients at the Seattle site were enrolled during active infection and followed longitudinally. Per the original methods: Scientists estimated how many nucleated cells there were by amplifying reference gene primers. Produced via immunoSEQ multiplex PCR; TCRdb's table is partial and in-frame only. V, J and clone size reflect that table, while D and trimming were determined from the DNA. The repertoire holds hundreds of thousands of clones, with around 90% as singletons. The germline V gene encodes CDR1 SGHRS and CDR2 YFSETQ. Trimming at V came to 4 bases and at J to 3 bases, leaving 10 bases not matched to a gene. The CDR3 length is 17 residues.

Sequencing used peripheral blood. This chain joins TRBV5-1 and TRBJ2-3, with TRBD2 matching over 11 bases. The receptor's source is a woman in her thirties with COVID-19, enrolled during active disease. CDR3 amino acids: CASSLHTSGSTTDTQYF. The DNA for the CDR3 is TGCGCCAGCAGCCTCCATACTAGCGGGAGTACGACAGATACGCAGTATTTT.